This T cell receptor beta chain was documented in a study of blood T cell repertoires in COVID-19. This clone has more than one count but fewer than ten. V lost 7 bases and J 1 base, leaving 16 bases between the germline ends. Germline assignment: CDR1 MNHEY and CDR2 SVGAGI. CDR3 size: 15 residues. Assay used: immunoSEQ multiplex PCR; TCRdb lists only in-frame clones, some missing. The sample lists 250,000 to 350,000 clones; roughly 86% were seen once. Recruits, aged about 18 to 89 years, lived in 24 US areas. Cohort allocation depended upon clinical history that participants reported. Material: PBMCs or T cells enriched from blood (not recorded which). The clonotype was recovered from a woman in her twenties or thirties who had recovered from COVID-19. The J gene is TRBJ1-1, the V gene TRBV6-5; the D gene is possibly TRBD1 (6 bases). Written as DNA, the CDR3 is TGTGCCAGCATCCGTACAGGGAGGGCGAACACTGAAGCTTTCTTT. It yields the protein CASIRTGRANTEAFF.